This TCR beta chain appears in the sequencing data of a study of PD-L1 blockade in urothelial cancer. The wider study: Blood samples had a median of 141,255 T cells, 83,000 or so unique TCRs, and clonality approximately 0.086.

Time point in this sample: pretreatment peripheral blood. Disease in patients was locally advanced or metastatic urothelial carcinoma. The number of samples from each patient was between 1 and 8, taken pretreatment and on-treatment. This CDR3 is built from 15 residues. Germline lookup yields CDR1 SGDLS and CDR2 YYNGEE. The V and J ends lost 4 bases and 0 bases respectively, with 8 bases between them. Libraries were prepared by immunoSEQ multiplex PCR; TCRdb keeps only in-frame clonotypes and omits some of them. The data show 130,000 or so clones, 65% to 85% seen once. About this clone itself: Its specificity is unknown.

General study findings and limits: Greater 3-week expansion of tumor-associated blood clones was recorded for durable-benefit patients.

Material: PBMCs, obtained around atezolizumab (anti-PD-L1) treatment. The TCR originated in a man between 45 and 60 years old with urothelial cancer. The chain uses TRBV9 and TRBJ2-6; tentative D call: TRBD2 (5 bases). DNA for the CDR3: TGTGCCAGCAGCCCCCGGGGCTCTGGGGCCAACGTCCTGACTTTC. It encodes CASSPRGSGANVLTF.